The rows below give T cell receptor beta chains drawn from one sample of a study of blood T cell repertoires in COVID-19. Here immunoSEQ multiplex PCR was the method, and the copy in TCRdb shows in-frame clones only, minus some. Of about 95,000 clones in the sample, approximately 80% are singletons; the top ten hold around 5.2%. Sample: peripheral blood. These TCRs come from a man of 80 years or more with COVID-19, enrolled during active disease. The conserved cysteine and the conserved F or W are not part of the CDR3 here. The order of the fields is V gene, J gene, CDR3 protein.

TRBV7-7	TRBJ2-5	ASSIQAQETQY
TRBV6-5	TRBJ1-2	ASRPKQILNYGYT
TRBV13	TRBJ1-5	ASSFGENNQPQH
TRBV27	TRBJ2-7	ASSLWTGSYEQY
TRBV2	TRBJ1-2	ASSGDSRYGYT
TRBV11-2	TRBJ1-2	ASSLGANYGYT
TRBV5-4	TRBJ2-5	ASRTRNQETQY
TRBV7-3	TRBJ2-2	TSSLDTNTGELF
TRBV6-2/TRBV6-3	TRBJ1-2	ASSAGLYGYI
TRBV7-2	TRBJ1-3	ASSLYAPGASGNTIY
TRBV6-1	TRBJ1-4	ASSEARDRKLF
TRBV4-2	TRBJ1-5	ASSQGRGGLNQPQH
TRBV5-1	TRBJ2-3	ASSLTGLRGTDTQY
TRBV6-2/TRBV6-3	TRBJ1-4	ASSRSRAKTNEKLF
TRBV18	TRBJ1-1	ASSPNREGTGAF
TRBV5-3	TRBJ2-2	ARRPTDGQLAGELF
TRBV27	TRBJ2-7	ASSPRGPGQSQY
TRBV7-2	TRBJ2-7	ASSTRLTYEQY
TRBV1	TRBJ2-1	TSSQGRGSGLADNEQF
TRBV18	TRBJ1-1	ASSPGLSEAF
TRBV5-5	TRBJ1-2	ASSLVVPGDYGYT
TRBV6-1	TRBJ2-3	ASSPPGSRTDTQY
TRBV9	TRBJ2-4	ASSVGREKNIQY
TRBV18	TRBJ1-3	ASSPTASGNTIY
TRBV6-5	TRBJ1-5	ASSYSRDSDQPQH
TRBV7-8	TRBJ2-2	ASSLAQTSGTYTGELF
TRBV12-3/TRBV12-4	TRBJ1-5	ASSHQGNQPQH
TRBV5-1	TRBJ2-7	ASNLDRVDAYEQY
TRBV5-1	TRBJ2-7	ASSLRLSYEQY
TRBV27	TRBJ2-7	ASSRRASGNKILYEQY
TRBV5-1	TRBJ1-4	ASSLQDSTDEKLF
TRBV27	TRBJ2-7	ASSLGSGQGYHEQY
TRBV18	TRBJ1-1	ASSPSGGYTEAF
TRBV19	TRBJ1-6	ASRAGGENSPLH
TRBV18	TRBJ1-1	ASSQFPGVEAF
TRBV5-1	TRBJ2-3	ASIPGTGGPDTQY
TRBV15	TRBJ2-6	ATSGRRITISGANVLT
TRBV2	TRBJ1-3	ASEPLDRGRENTIY
TRBV5-6	TRBJ1-2	ASSFTGAGYGYT
TRBV7-9	TRBJ2-1	ASSQASVPEQF
TRBV6-5	TRBJ2-7	ASARQGTSNEQY
TRBV2	TRBJ2-4	ASSASSGNIQY
TRBV19	TRBJ2-2	ASSPGTGNTGELF
TRBV19	TRBJ1-6	ASTRREVNSPLH
TRBV15	TRBJ1-2	ATSREGGGYT
TRBV5-1	TRBJ1-1	ASSVLANTEAF
TRBV19	TRBJ1-2	ASSIRGRKYYGYT
TRBV4-3	TRBJ1-3	ASSQDLTASGNTIY
TRBV28	TRBJ2-7	ASSLPGGGSYEQY
TRBV7-2	TRBJ1-6	ASSINRNSPLH
TRBV28	TRBJ2-5	ASSGQGFQETQY
TRBV2	TRBJ2-2	ASSVGQTPFTGELF
TRBV5-4	TRBJ1-2	ASSSGQENYGYT
TRBV7-2	TRBJ2-5	ASSPDRTSGAMGTQY